The TCR beta chain described here comes from a study of blood T cell repertoires in COVID-19. Background on the study: Sites in the United States, Italy and Spain provided acute and convalescent COVID-19 samples.

Libraries were prepared by immunoSEQ multiplex PCR; TCRdb keeps only in-frame clonotypes and omits some of them. The sample lists around 91,000 clones; about 85% were seen once. Germline lookup yields CDR1 GTSNPN and CDR2 SVGIG (reference sequence). Unmatched junction bases numbered 9, after V lost 2 bases and J lost 5 bases. This CDR3 has 15 amino acids. The source of this sequence is a man older than 75 with acute or convalescent COVID-19. The source material was peripheral blood. The chain recombines TRBV30 with TRBJ2-5; 9 positions agree with TRBD2. CDR3 sequence reads: CAWSLGGRAGETQYF. The DNA of the CDR3 is TGTGCCTGGAGTCTTGGCGGGAGGGCCGGGGAGACCCAGTACTTC.